The 15 T cell receptor beta chains below come from one sample, sequenced in a study of OX40 agonist ivuxolimab in advanced cancers. Measured with immunoSEQ multiplex PCR; TCRdb has only the in-frame clones, and not every one. The data show fewer than 25,000 clones, 80% to 90% seen once. Sample: CD4+ or CD8+ T cells sorted from blood, taken in a trial of the OX40 agonist ivuxolimab. The receptors stem from an adult with an advanced solid tumor such as melanoma, head and neck, liver or kidney cancer.

A remark on this clone: One junction end does not reproduce the germline sequence, and a read error may be involved. The chain joins TRBV5-3 to TRBJ2-3; D is ambiguous. TRBV5-3 is known as an ORF, though its function is uncertain. CDR3 length equals 15 residues. The CDR3 protein is CASSFNPARTDTQYF. CDR3 DNA: TGTGCCAGCAGCTTCAATCCCGCACGAACAGATACGCAGTATTTT.

V is TRBV6-5 and J is TRBJ2-3; D possibly corresponds to TRBD2 (6 bases). Germline CDR1 is MNHEY and CDR2 is SVGAGI. This CDR3 has 16 residues. Trimming cost V 2 bases and J 0 bases, with 12 bases left between them. This chain's CDR3 is CASSYGSGTSTDTQYF. DNA of the CDR3: TGTGCCAGCAGTTACGGGTCCGGGACTAGCACAGATACGCAGTATTTT.

This chain joins TRBV2 and TRBJ2-4, with 8 bases aligning to TRBD1. V was pared by 6 bases and J by 5 bases, with 3 bases of the junction left unmatched. Germline assignment: CDR1 SNHLY and CDR2 FYNNEI. The CDR3 sequence is 13 residues long. The CDR3 reads CASSQGAENIQYF. CDR3 nucleotides: TGTGCCAGCAGCCAGGGGGCCGAAAACATTCAGTACTTC.

V is TRBV7-2 and J is TRBJ2-3; D possibly matches TRBD1 or TRBD2 (5 bases each). The germline V gene has CDR1 SGHTA and CDR2 FQGNSA. The CDR3 covers 13 residues. The V end lost 1 base, the J end lost 4 bases, and 6 bases lay between the germline ends. The CDR3 is CASSLGGPDTQYF. In nucleotides, the CDR3 is TGTGCCAGCAGCTTAGGGGGACCAGATACGCAGTATTTT.

This clone was seen just once. The rearrangement uses TRBV20-1 and TRBJ2-1; D unclear. Trimming took 5 bases from V and 8 from J, leaving 10 bases between them. There are 11 residues in the CDR3. The germline CDR1 and CDR2 sequences are DFQATT and SNEGSKA (reference sequence). For the CDR3, the DNA is TGCAGTGCTGATAGAGGCCATGAGCAGTTCTTC. As protein: CSADRGHEQFF.

The V and J genes are TRBV2 and TRBJ2-3; TRBD1 is a possible D gene (5 bases). Germline V lookup: CDR1 SNHLY, CDR2 FYNNEI. The CDR3 covers 13 residues. The V gene lost 11 bases and the J gene lost 2 bases, with 14 bases spanning the gap. The CDR3 protein is CAQQWGPTDTQYF. The CDR3 nucleotides read TGTGCCCAGCAGTGGGGCCCCACAGATACGCAGTATTTT.

This chain joins TRBV5-1 and TRBJ1-1; a weak D match, TRBD1 (5 bases). The germline V gene encodes CDR1 SGHRS and CDR2 YFSETQ. The V gene lost 6 bases and the J gene lost 1 base, with 13 bases spanning the gap. This CDR3 is built from 14 residues. CDR3 DNA sequence: TGCGCCAGCAACTCCAGGGAAGGGAACACTGAAGCTTTCTTT. Translation: CASNSREGNTEAFF.

The CDR3 spells CAISDRGIGAGKEQYF. DNA for the CDR3: TGTGCCATCAGTGATCGGGGAATAGGTGCGGGGAAGGAGCAGTACTTC. The J gene is TRBJ2-7, the V gene TRBV10-3, with D possibly matching TRBD2 (6 bases). CDR3 length equals 16 residues. Germline assignment: CDR1 ENHRY and CDR2 SYGVKD. Trimming shortened V by 3 bases and J by 7 bases, and 22 bases separated the two germline ends.

Only a few counts were recorded for this clone. This sequence joins TRBV5-4 and TRBJ1-6; 9 nucleotides line up with TRBD1. Germline V gene data show CDR1 as SGHNT and CDR2 as YYREEE (reference sequence). The CDR3 is 14 residues long. Unmatched junction bases numbered 6, after V lost 4 bases and J lost 10 bases. The CDR3 region is CASSPGTGWSPLHF. CDR3 coding DNA: TGTGCCAGCAGCCCCGGGACAGGGTGGTCACCCCTCCACTTT.

This clone was found once. The chain uses TRBV7-2 and TRBJ2-1, with D uncertain. The CDR3 length is 12 residues. The germline CDR1 and CDR2 sequences are SGHTA and FQGNSA. The V and J ends lost 7 bases and 4 bases respectively, with 8 bases between them. CDR3 amino acids: CASKTVYNEQFF. CDR3 bases: TGTGCCAGCAAAACTGTATACAATGAGCAGTTCTTC. Supplemented by reference TRBV7-2 and TRBJ2-1, the full variable domain reads GAGVSQSPSNKVTEKGKDVELRCDPISGHTALYWYRQSLGQGLEFLIYFQGNSAPDKSGLPSDRFSAERTGGSVSTLTIQRTQQEDSAVYLCASKTVYNEQFFGPGTRLTVL.

J is TRBJ2-2 and V is TRBV10-3, with 13 bases fitting TRBD2. V lost 8 bases to trimming and J lost 2 bases; unmatched junction nucleotides: 14. The CDR3 has 19 amino acids. Germline V gene data show CDR1 as ENHRY and CDR2 as SYGVKD. The CDR3 loop is CAILRTGTSGALNTGELFF. CDR3 DNA: TGTGCCATCCTCCGAACTGGGACTAGCGGGGCCCTAAACACCGGGGAGCTGTTTTTT.

The rearrangement uses TRBV6-5 and TRBJ2-5, with TRBD1 as a possible D gene (6 bases). The V gene's germline CDR1 is MNHEY and CDR2 SVGAGI. Trimming left V 1 base short and J 2 bases short, with 11 bases between. The CDR3 length is 15 residues. The DNA for the CDR3 is TGTGCCAGCAGTTACTGGACAGTGGGGCAAGAGACCCAGTACTTC. It translates to CASSYWTVGQETQYF.

V is TRBV11-2 and J is TRBJ1-2; TRBD1 might be the D (6 bases). V was clipped by 5 bases and J by 8 bases, with 15 bases between them. Per germline, CDR1 SGHAT and CDR2 FQNNGV. This CDR3 region has 13 residues. In DNA, the CDR3 is TGTGCCAGCAGCCGGGACACGGCGATGGGCTACACCTTC. Its translation: CASSRDTAMGYTF.

The chain has TRBV6-5 and TRBJ2-1; 9 bases fit TRBD2. This CDR3 is 15 amino acids long. CDR1 is MNHEY and CDR2 is SVGAGI in the germline V gene. Trimming cost V 7 bases and J 3 bases; bases outside gene matches: 7. CDR3 in amino acids: CASTKKAGGYNEQFF. The CDR3 DNA reads TGTGCCAGCACCAAAAAAGCGGGGGGCTACAATGAGCAGTTCTTC.

The V and J genes are TRBV7-2 and TRBJ2-7; 7 nucleotides line up with TRBD2. This CDR3 is 14 amino acids long. Trimming removed 5 bases from V and 6 bases from J; junction bases left unmatched: 10. The germline V gene has CDR1 SGHTA and CDR2 FQGNSA. CDR3 in DNA: TGTGCCAGCAGCCCTACCCCTAGCGGCCCCGAGCAGTACTTC. Protein product: CASSPTPSGPEQYF.